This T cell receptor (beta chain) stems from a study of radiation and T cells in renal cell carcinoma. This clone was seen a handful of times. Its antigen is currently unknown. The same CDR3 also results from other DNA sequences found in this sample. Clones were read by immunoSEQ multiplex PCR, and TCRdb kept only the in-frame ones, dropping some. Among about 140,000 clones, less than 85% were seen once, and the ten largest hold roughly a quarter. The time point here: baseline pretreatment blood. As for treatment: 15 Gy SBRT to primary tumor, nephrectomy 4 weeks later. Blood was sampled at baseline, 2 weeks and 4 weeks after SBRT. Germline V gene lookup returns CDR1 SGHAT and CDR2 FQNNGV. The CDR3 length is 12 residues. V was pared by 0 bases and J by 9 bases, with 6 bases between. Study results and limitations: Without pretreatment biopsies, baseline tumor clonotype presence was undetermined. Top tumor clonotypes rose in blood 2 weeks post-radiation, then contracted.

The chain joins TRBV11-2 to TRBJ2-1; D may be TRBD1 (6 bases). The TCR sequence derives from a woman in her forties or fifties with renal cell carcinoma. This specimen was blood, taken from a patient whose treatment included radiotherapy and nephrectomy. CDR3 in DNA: TGTGCCAGCAGCTTAGACAGGGGTGAGCAGTTCTTC. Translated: CASSLDRGEQFF.